The present TCR beta chain was sequenced within a study of T cells in Graves' hyperthyroidism and ophthalmopathy. Germline lookup yields CDR1 DFQATT and CDR2 SNEGSKA (reference sequence). The CDR3 loop spans 14 amino acids. Study-level results: A model of 13 V-J features distinguished ophthalmopathy from stable hyperthyroidism.

This clonotype showed up just a few times. Its antigen is currently unknown. This may be a read error: a much more frequent sequence differs by one nucleotide. RNA transcripts provided the source from which TCR beta CDR3 regions were amplified. First-round RT-PCR targeting the TCR CDR3 was performed with the HTBI primer set. TCRdb reprocessed the multiplex PCR reads with MiXCR, giving one entry per CDR3 protein. The sample includes a few hundred thousand distinct CDR3 sequences, around 45% of them seen just once. V gene TRBV20-1 combines with J gene TRBJ1-5; D is undetermined. Sequencing used peripheral blood or thyroid tissue (not recorded which). This receptor was taken from an adult woman with Graves' disease, either hyperthyroidism or ophthalmopathy (not recorded which). CDR3 protein: CGATRLLKGQPQHF. The DNA of the CDR3 is TGCGGTGCTACCAGACTTCTCAAGGGTCAGCCCCAGCATTTT.